This entry concerns a single T cell receptor (beta chain). Its antigen is currently unknown. V lost 5 bases and J 6 bases, leaving 11 bases between the germline ends. Germline V gives CDR1 SEHNR, CDR2 FQNEAQ (reference sequence). This CDR3 has 12 amino acids. This entry belongs to a study of high-grade serous ovarian cancer treatment subgroups. Background on the study: On average, approximately 14,000 reads and 7,000 to 8,500 unique TCR beta rearrangements were obtained per sample. Study outcomes and limitations: Repertoire analysis covered CDR3 alone, not CDR1 or CDR2. Repertoire similarity ranged roughly 0.1 to 0.85 between tumors of one patient.

The method was immunoSEQ multiplex PCR; TCRdb's version includes in-frame clones alone and lacks a portion of them. The sample lists more than 6,000 clones; just under 80% were seen once. Tumor tissue was taken before any definitive surgery or chemotherapy was given. The sequencing input was tumor tissue. The chain joins TRBV7-9 to TRBJ2-7; no clear D. The clonotype was recovered from a human donor with high-grade serous ovarian cancer. This CDR3 reads CASSPSWSEQYF. In nucleotides, the CDR3 is TGTGCCAGCAGCCCATCCTGGAGCGAGCAGTACTTC.